This T cell receptor (beta chain) was recorded in a study of CD8+ T cells in alopecia areata. Across the study: Tofacitinib was given for 6 to 18 months, then stopped for 6 months.

A word on this clone: The antigen is not known.

Treatment of the sample: oral pan-JAK inhibitor, 5-10 mg twice daily. Whole-study findings and limits: Among the 100 top clones, expanded CD8+ clones, like scalp clonality, were significantly decreased by tofacitinib. Because of a solitary nonresponder, the connection of baseline CD8+ expansion to response stays uncertain.

Once RNA had been extracted, it was reverse transcribed into cDNA to act as the sequencing template. The assay was immunoSEQ multiplex PCR, and TCRdb's table has in-frame clones only and misses some. This table has about 76,000 clones, approximately 64% appearing once. The sample consisted of CD8+ T cells sorted from blood, taken at week 24, from a patient treated with tofacitinib. This TCR was recovered from a human donor with alopecia areata.

Written as DNA, the CDR3 is TGTGCCATCAGTGAGTCCGTGGTACAAGGCTACACCTTC. It yields the protein CAISESVVQGYTF. V gene TRBV10-3 combines with J gene TRBJ1-2; no definite D call. The germline V and J ends were trimmed by 0 bases and 8 bases, with 10 bases remaining between them. This CDR3 is 13 amino acids long. Germline assignment: CDR1 ENHRY and CDR2 SYGVKD.